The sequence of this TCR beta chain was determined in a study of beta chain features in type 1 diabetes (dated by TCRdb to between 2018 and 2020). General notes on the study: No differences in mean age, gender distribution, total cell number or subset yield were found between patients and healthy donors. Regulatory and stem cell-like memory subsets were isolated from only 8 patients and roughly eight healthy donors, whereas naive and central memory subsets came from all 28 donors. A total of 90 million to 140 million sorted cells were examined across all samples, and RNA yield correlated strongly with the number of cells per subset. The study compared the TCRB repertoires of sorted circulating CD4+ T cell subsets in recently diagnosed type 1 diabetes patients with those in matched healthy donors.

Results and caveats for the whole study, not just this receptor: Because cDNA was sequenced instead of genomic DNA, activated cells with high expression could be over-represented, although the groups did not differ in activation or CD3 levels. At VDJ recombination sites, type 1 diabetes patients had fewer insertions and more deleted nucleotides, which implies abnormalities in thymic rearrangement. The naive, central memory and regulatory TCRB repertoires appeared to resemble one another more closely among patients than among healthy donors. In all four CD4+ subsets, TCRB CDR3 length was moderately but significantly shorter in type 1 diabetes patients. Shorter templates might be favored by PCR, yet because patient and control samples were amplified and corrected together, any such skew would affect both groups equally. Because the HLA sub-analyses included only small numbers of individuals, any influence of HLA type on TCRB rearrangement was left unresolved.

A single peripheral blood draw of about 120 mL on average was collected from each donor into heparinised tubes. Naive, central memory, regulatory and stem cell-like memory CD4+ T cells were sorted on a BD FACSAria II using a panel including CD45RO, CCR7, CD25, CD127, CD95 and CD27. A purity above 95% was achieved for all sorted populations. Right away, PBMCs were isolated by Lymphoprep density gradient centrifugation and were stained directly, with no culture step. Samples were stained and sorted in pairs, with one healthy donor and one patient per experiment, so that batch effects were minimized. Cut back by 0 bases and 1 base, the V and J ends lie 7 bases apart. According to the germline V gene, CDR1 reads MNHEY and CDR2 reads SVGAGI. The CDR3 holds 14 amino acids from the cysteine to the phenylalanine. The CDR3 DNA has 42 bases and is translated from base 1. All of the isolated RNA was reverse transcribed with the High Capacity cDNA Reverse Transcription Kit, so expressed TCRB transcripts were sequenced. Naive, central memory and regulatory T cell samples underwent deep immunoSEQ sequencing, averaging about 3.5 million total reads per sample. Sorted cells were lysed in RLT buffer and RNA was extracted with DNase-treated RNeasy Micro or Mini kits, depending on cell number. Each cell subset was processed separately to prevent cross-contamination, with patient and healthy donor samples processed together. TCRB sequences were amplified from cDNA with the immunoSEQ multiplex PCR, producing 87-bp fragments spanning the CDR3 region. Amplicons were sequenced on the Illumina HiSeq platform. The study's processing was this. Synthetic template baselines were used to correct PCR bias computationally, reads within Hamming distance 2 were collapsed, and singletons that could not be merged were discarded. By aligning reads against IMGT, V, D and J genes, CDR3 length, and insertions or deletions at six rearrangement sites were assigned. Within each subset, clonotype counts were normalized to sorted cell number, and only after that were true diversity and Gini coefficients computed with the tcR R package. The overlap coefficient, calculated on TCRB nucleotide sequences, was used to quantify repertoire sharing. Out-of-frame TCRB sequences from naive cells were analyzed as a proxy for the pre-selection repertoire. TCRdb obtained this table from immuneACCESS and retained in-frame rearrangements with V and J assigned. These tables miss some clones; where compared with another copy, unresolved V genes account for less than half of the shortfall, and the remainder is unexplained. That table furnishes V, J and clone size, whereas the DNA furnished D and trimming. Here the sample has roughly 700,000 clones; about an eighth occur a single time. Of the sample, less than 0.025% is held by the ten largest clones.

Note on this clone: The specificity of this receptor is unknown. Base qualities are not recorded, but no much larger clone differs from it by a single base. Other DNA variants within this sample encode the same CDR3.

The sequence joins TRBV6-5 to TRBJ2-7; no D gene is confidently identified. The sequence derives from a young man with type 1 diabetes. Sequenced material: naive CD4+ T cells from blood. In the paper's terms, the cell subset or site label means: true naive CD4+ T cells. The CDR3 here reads CASSYSLSSYEQYF. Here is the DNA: TGTGCCAGCAGTTACTCGCTGTCTTCCTACGAGCAGTACTTC.